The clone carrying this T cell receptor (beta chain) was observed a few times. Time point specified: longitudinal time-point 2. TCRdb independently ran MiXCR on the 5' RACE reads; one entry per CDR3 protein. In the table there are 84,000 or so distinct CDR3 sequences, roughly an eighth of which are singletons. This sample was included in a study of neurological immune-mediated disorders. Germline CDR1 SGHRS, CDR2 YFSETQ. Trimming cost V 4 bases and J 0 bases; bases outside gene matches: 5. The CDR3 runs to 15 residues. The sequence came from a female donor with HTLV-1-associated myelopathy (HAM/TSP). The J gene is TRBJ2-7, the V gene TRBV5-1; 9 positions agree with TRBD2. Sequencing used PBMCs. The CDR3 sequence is CASSTGGGGSYEQYF. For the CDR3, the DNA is TGCGCCAGCAGCACAGGCGGGGGGGGCTCCTACGAGCAGTACTTC.